The sequence of this T cell receptor beta chain was determined in a study of cytomegalovirus exposure and HLA in healthy donors. The study ran its PCR with 60 Vbeta and 13 Jbeta primers. Method: immunoSEQ multiplex PCR; TCRdb's copy keeps in-frame clones and lacks some. Of over 70,000 clones in the sample, roughly three quarters were seen once. CDR3 size: 17 residues. Per the germline V gene, CDR1 is MDHEN and CDR2 is SYDVKM. With 5 bases clipped from V and 4 bases from J, the junction kept 14 bases outside the gene matches. On this clone itself: Antigen unknown.

General study results and limits: Reportedly, TCR beta sequences accurately predicted HLA-A and HLA-B alleles in most subjects. It was approximately 150 TCR beta chains that were listed as cytomegalovirus-associated. Being productive about 87% or about 30% of the time was typical of most TCR beta V segments in an earlier analysis.

This sequence originates from a male donor in good health and CMV-seronegative. The V gene is TRBV28, the J gene TRBJ1-1; TRBD1 aligns across 9 bases. Sequencing was carried out using PBMCs. The CDR3 region is CASSQSPGTGSSTEAFF. The CDR3 DNA is TGTGCCAGCAGTCAAAGTCCCGGGACAGGGTCGAGCACTGAAGCTTTCTTT.